This T cell receptor (beta chain) stems from a study of OX40 agonist ivuxolimab in advanced cancers. Notes on the study in general: At 0.1 to 3.0 mg/kg, clonal expansion of CD4+ and CD8+ blood T cells had occurred by week 6.

The CDR3 length is 11 residues. V was pared by 4 bases and J by 9 bases, with 7 bases between. Germline assignment: CDR1 SNHLY and CDR2 FYNNEI. Sequencing used immunoSEQ multiplex PCR; TCRdb keeps in-frame clones, though not all of them. Seen here are about 45,000 clones, just over 90% observed once, and the top ten hold approximately 18%. As concerns this clone: Its target is not known.

The V and J genes are TRBV2 and TRBJ2-1; D gene unclear. The clonotype comes from an adult with an advanced solid tumor such as melanoma, head and neck, liver or kidney cancer. Sequencing was performed on CD4+ or CD8+ T cells sorted from blood, taken in a trial of the OX40 agonist ivuxolimab. CDR3 region: CASSGNSEQFF. The CDR3 coding sequence is TGTGCCAGCAGTGGCAACAGTGAGCAGTTCTTC.